This section outlines one T cell receptor beta chain sequence together with its context. Its antigen is not identified. This sample is drawn from a study of OX40 agonist ivuxolimab in advanced cancers. Study-level information: Patients were infused with ivuxolimab every 2 weeks at 0.01 to 10 mg/kg.

Whole-study results and caveats: At 0.1 to 3.0 mg/kg and by week 6, clonal expansion occurred in CD4+ and CD8+ blood T cells. CD4+ T cells averaged fewer expanded clones than CD8+ T cells.

TCRdb keeps only in-frame clones here, not all; method: immunoSEQ multiplex PCR. The sample consists of 70,000 or so clones, 80% to 90% of them appearing once. Autoimmune disease history or systemic immunosuppression led to patients being barred. V was pared by 8 bases and J by 0 bases, with 10 bases between. The length of the CDR3 is 14 residues. Germline lookup yields CDR1 MNHNS and CDR2 SASEGT. The sample in question was CD4+ or CD8+ T cells sorted from blood, obtained in a trial of the OX40 agonist ivuxolimab. The receptor was derived from an adult with an advanced solid tumor such as melanoma, head and neck, liver or kidney cancer. The chain joins TRBV6-1 to TRBJ1-4; tentative D call: TRBD1 (5 bases). In DNA, the CDR3 is TGTGCCAGCGAACGGGGGGCAACTAATGAAAAACTGTTTTTT. Protein product: CASERGATNEKLFF.